Listed below are T cell receptor beta chains from one sample, sequenced in a study of CD8 T cells in Susac syndrome. One entry per CDR3 protein, called by TCRdb with MiXCR from the immunoSEQ multiplex PCR reads. The profile shows 150,000 to 200,000 distinct CDR3 sequences, approximately 93% of them singletons. Specimen: CD4+ T cells from PBMCs. The receptor source for this set is a human donor with multiple sclerosis. The CDR3 runs from the conserved cysteine through the conserved F or W. The D gene is left open where the match is weak. Size is stated for part of the rows, as once, few or many counts, or as a class when the clone is expanded.

v_call	clone_size	j_call	d_call	cdr3_nt	cdr3_aa
TRBV3-1	NA	TRBJ2-1	TRBD1	TGTGCCAGCAGCCAACCTGGACAGGGGACCCCCAATGAGCAGTTCTTC	CASSQPGQGTPNEQFF
TRBV6-2/TRBV6-3	NA	TRBJ2-5	NA	TGTGCGACGGGAGAGGTAGAGACCCAGTACTTC	CATGEVETQYF
TRBV9	NA	TRBJ1-4	NA	TGTGCCAGCAGCGTCCGCGGACAAGTTGGCCTAATGAGTAAACTGTTTTTT	CASSVRGQVGLMSKLFF
TRBV7-3	NA	TRBJ2-4	NA	TGTGCCAGCAGCTTAGGAGTGGGGTACGAGGGAAACATTCAGTACTTC	CASSLGVGYEGNIQYF
TRBV24-1	NA	TRBJ2-3	TRBD2	TGTGCCACCAGTGCAATAGAGACTAGCGATTGGACCTATACGCAGTATTTT	CATSAIETSDWTYTQYF
TRBV6-2/TRBV6-3	NA	TRBJ2-4	TRBD2	TGTGCCAGCAGAACTCTTGACTACGCGGCGGGGGGTGTGGCCAAAAACATTCAGTACTTC	CASRTLDYAAGGVAKNIQYF
TRBV20-1	NA	TRBJ2-2	TRBD1	TGCAGTGCCGGGACAGCCAACACCGGGGAGCTGTTTTTT	CSAGTANTGELFF
TRBV9	NA	TRBJ1-2	NA	TGTGCCAGCAGCGGAGATCTCTCGGGGGCGAGGGGCTACACCTTC	CASSGDLSGARGYTF
TRBV5-1	NA	TRBJ2-2	NA	TGCGCCAGCAGCTGGGACCAGATAAACACCGGGGAGCTGTTTTTT	CASSWDQINTGELFF
TRBV9	NA	TRBJ2-1	NA	TGTGCCAGCAGCGCCCGGGGCGACGCTAGCTACAATGAGCAGTTCTTC	CASSARGDASYNEQFF
TRBV5-1	NA	TRBJ1-1	NA	TGCGCCAGCAGCTTGGGGGGTCCTGAAGCTTTCTTT	CASSLGGPEAFF
TRBV5-1	NA	TRBJ2-7	NA	TGCGCCAGCAGTTCCACCGGGACCGACTCCTACGAGCAGTACTTC	CASSSTGTDSYEQYF
TRBV5-6	NA	TRBJ2-2	NA	TGTGCCAGCAGCTTGTTTCGAGGGGAGGCCGGGGAGCTGTTTTTT	CASSLFRGEAGELFF
TRBV2	NA	TRBJ2-3	NA	TGTGCCAGCCTCGCGAGGCCAGGGCCTATAGATACGCAGTATTTT	CASLARPGPIDTQYF
TRBV12-3/TRBV12-4	NA	TRBJ2-5	NA	TGTGCCAGCACCGCTCAAAATGGGCCGCAAGAGACCCAGTACTTC	CASTAQNGPQETQYF
TRBV3-1	NA	TRBJ1-1	NA	TGTGCCAGCAGCCAAGATTTTCCGGGGGTTAACACTGAAGCTTTCTTT	CASSQDFPGVNTEAFF
TRBV6-1	once	TRBJ2-2	TRBD2	TGTGCCAGCAGTGGACTAGCGGCTAACACCGGGGAGCTGTTTTTT	CASSGLAANTGELFF
TRBV7-2	NA	TRBJ1-2	NA	TGTGCCAGCAGCTTAGCGAGAGGAGGGGATTATGGCTACACCTTC	CASSLARGGDYGYTF
TRBV18	NA	TRBJ2-5	NA	TGTGCCAGCTCACCAAGGGAGGAGGGCGAGACCCAGTACTTC	CASSPREEGETQYF
TRBV27	NA	TRBJ2-7	NA	TGTGCCAGCAGTTTACTGACGGTAGTCTACGAGCAGTACTTC	CASSLLTVVYEQYF
TRBV28	NA	TRBJ1-1	NA	TGTGCCAGCAGTCCACAGGGCCTACGGGCTGAAGCTTTCTTT	CASSPQGLRAEAFF
TRBV9	NA	TRBJ2-4	TRBD2	TGTGCCAGCAGCCCCCGGGTCGGGCTAGCGGAAAACATTCAGTACTTC	CASSPRVGLAENIQYF
TRBV6-2/TRBV6-3	NA	TRBJ1-5	NA	TGTGCCAGCAGTTACCTAGGGGAAAACAATCAGCCCCAGCATTTT	CASSYLGENNQPQHF
TRBV2	NA	TRBJ1-1	NA	TGTGCCAGCACACAAAGTAGAGCGGGGGGTGAAGCTTTCTTT	CASTQSRAGGEAFF
TRBV4-2	NA	TRBJ2-3	TRBD2	TGTGCCAGCAGCCAAGACGCTAGCGGGGGGCTAGATACGCAGTATTTT	CASSQDASGGLDTQYF
TRBV6-2/TRBV6-3	once	TRBJ2-3	TRBD2	TGTGCCAGCAGTTACGGACTAGCGAGAACAGATACGCAGTATTTT	CASSYGLARTDTQYF
TRBV20-1	NA	TRBJ1-5	TRBD1	TGCAGTGCTACTACCGGGACAGAGGGAAATCAGCCCCAGCATTTT	CSATTGTEGNQPQHF
TRBV9	NA	TRBJ2-1	TRBD2	TGTGCCAGCAGCGTAGGGGCGGGAGGTACCTACAATGAGCAGTTCTTC	CASSVGAGGTYNEQFF
TRBV9	once	TRBJ1-6	NA	TGTGCCAGCAGCGTAGCCGGGGGGGATTCACCCCTCCACTTT	CASSVAGGDSPLHF
TRBV30	NA	TRBJ1-6	NA	TGTGCCTGGACCCTGGGTAACGGATATAATTCACCCCTCCACTTT	CAWTLGNGYNSPLHF
TRBV18	NA	TRBJ2-5	TRBD2	TGTGCCAGCTCACCCGCCGGGACTAGTCGTAAAGAGACCCAGTACTTC	CASSPAGTSRKETQYF
TRBV3-1	NA	TRBJ2-5	NA	TGTGCCAGCAGCCAAGATTACGACCAAGAGACCCAGTACTTC	CASSQDYDQETQYF
TRBV28	NA	TRBJ1-2	NA	TGTGCCAGCAGTTTCTATCGACAGAGCAGCTACACCTTC	CASSFYRQSSYTF
TRBV12-3/TRBV12-4	NA	TRBJ2-7	TRBD2	TGTGCCAGCACCCCTAGCGGGAGTTCCTACGAGCAGTACTTC	CASTPSGSSYEQYF
TRBV7-8	NA	TRBJ1-3	NA	TGTGCCAGCAAAGACAGCCTCAGCTCTGGAAACACCATATATTTT	CASKDSLSSGNTIYF
TRBV4-1	NA	TRBJ2-5	NA	TGCGCCAGCAGCCCCTCCCTAGGCAGCAATCAAGAGACCCAGTACTTC	CASSPSLGSNQETQYF
TRBV11-2	NA	TRBJ2-7	NA	TGTGCCAGCAGCTCGGGTGTGGGCGTGTACTACGAGCAGTACTTC	CASSSGVGVYYEQYF
TRBV3-1	NA	TRBJ2-7	NA	TGTGCCAGCAGCCAGGACTCATTCGCGGGGGAGCAGTACTTC	CASSQDSFAGEQYF
TRBV7-9	NA	TRBJ2-5	NA	TGTGCCAGCAGCTTCAGGCCCCAAGAGACCCAGTACTTC	CASSFRPQETQYF
TRBV4-3	NA	TRBJ2-5	NA	TGCGCCAGCAGCCAGCAGGTTAGCCGAGAGACCCAGTACTTC	CASSQQVSRETQYF
TRBV3-1	NA	TRBJ1-2	NA	TGTGCCAGCAGCCAAGGACGATCTGGCTACACCTTC	CASSQGRSGYTF
TRBV7-7	NA	TRBJ2-7	NA	TGTGCTAGCAGCTTAAGTTTGGCCAACGAGCAGTACTTC	CASSLSLANEQYF
TRBV6-1	NA	TRBJ2-1	NA	TGTGCCAGCAGTGGCCTTGGGGGGGGGCCCAATGAGCAGTTCTTC	CASSGLGGGPNEQFF
TRBV6-1	NA	TRBJ2-3	NA	TGTGCCAGCAGTGCGTCGATCCTTGTAGCAGATACGCAGTATTTT	CASSASILVADTQYF
TRBV7-2	NA	TRBJ1-3	NA	TGTGCCAGCAGCCGAGAGCCTTCCCGCTCTGGAAACACCATATATTTT	CASSREPSRSGNTIYF
TRBV2	NA	TRBJ2-2	TRBD1	TGTGCCGGAGCGACAGGGGGGTCCGGGGAGCTGTTTTTT	CAGATGGSGELFF
TRBV11-3	NA	TRBJ2-1	NA	TGTGCCAGCAGCCCCTCGCAGGACAATGAGCAGTTCTTC	CASSPSQDNEQFF
TRBV7-6	NA	TRBJ2-1	TRBD2	TGTGCCAGCAGCCTACTAGCGGGAGTTTACAATGAGCAGTTCTTC	CASSLLAGVYNEQFF
TRBV20-1	NA	TRBJ1-1	TRBD1	TGCAGTGCTAGATCCGGGACAGTGAACACTGAAGCTTTCTTT	CSARSGTVNTEAFF
TRBV4-1	NA	TRBJ1-2	NA	TGCGCCAGCAGCCAAGATACGGGGATCTATGGCTACACCTTC	CASSQDTGIYGYTF
TRBV30	NA	TRBJ2-1	NA	TGTGCCTGGAGTCCCCCGCCCGGAGGTGAGCAGTTCTTC	CAWSPPPGGEQFF
TRBV6-2/TRBV6-3	NA	TRBJ2-5	NA	TGTGCCAGCAGTTACCAAGCCCAAGAGACCCAGTACTTC	CASSYQAQETQYF
TRBV20-1	NA	TRBJ2-7	NA	TGCAGTGCTAGAGCGCCTACCGGCGACGAGCAGTACTTC	CSARAPTGDEQYF
TRBV12-3/TRBV12-4	NA	TRBJ1-5	TRBD1	TGTGCCAGCAGTGACCAGACAGGGGGCAATCAGCCCCAGCATTTT	CASSDQTGGNQPQHF
TRBV9	NA	TRBJ2-5	TRBD2	TGTGCCAGCAGCGTACAAGCGGGGGGGCAAGAGACCCAGTACTTC	CASSVQAGGQETQYF